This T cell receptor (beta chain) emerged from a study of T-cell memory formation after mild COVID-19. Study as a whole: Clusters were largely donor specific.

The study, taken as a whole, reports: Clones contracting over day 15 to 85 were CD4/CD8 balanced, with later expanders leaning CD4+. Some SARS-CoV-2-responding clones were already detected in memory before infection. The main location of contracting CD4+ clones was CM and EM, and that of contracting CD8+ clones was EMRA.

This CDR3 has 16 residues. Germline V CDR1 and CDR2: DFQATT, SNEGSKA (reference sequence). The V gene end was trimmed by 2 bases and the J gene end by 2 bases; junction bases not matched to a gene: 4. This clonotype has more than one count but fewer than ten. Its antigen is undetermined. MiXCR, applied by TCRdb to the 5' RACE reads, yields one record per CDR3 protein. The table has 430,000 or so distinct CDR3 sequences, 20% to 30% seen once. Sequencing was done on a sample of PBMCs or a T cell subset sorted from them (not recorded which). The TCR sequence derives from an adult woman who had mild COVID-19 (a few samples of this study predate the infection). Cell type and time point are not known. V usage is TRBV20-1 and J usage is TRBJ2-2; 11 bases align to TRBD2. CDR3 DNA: TGCAGTGCTAGAACTAGCGGGAGAGTTAACACCGGGGAGCTGTTTTTT. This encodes CSARTSGRVNTGELFF.